This record covers a single TCR beta chain. The antigen is unknown. These data come from a study of shared clonotypes between healthy human individuals. Background on the study: A couple of women and a few men aged 18 to 49 made up the donors. Study outcomes and limitations: The low donor count limited represented genetic and exposure-history diversity. On the whole, naive subsets had larger estimated richness than memory subsets had.

CD45RA+ naive and CD45RA-negative memory subsets were separated from CD4+ cells. V lost 1 base and J 4 bases, leaving 14 bases between the germline ends. CDR1 SGHDT and CDR2 YYEEEE come from the germline V gene. The CDR3 is made up of 16 amino acids. Only in-frame clones appear in the TCRdb table, and some are missing; sequencing was by immunoSEQ multiplex PCR. This table has about 2 million clones, about 95% appearing once. This rearrangement joins TRBV5-6 to TRBJ1-4, with D possibly TRBD1 on 5 matching bases. This sequence originates from a man younger than 35 in good health. The sequencing input was naive CD4+ T cells sorted from blood. The subset here: CD45RA+ positively selected. This chain's CDR3 is CASSLWIKGNNEKLFF. DNA of the CDR3: TGTGCCAGCAGCTTGTGGATTAAGGGGAATAATGAAAAACTGTTTTTT.